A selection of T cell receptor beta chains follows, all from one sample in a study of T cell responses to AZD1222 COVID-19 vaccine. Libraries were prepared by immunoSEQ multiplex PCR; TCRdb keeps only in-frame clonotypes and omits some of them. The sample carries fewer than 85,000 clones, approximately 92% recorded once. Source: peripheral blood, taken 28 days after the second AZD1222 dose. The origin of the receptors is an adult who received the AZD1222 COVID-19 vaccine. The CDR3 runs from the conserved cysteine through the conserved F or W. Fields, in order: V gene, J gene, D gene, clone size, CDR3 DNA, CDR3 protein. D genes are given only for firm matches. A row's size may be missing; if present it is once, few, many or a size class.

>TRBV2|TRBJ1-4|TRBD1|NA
TGTGCCAGCAGTGCGAAATGGTACCCGAAGGGGGCATCTGGTGAAAAACTGTTTTTT
CASSAKWYPKGASGEKLFF
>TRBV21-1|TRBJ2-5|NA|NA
TGTGCCAGCGGCCGGAAGGTCCATCCGGAGGAGACCCAGTACTTC
CASGRKVHPEETQYF
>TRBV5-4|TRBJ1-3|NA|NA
TGTGCCAGCAGCGCTGACCCACGCTCTGGAAACACCATATATTTT
CASSADPRSGNTIYF
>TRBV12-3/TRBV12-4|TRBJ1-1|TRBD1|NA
TGTGCCAGCAGTTTGGTGCAGGGGGCTGAAGCTTTCTTT
CASSLVQGAEAFF
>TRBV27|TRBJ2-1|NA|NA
TGTGCCAGCAGTTTACCCCAGCACAGGTTTAGCTCCTACAATGAGCAGTTCTTC
CASSLPQHRFSSYNEQFF
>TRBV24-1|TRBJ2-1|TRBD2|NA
TGTGCCACCAGTGATGCCGGGACTAGCGGGATGTTCGGCTACAATGAGCAGTTCTTC
CATSDAGTSGMFGYNEQFF
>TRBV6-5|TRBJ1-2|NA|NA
TGTGCCAGCCTTCTGGGCTATGGCTACACCTTC
CASLLGYGYTF
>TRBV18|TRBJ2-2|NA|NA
TGTGCCAGCTCACCACTGGCGGGAACCGGGGAGCTGTTTTTT
CASSPLAGTGELFF
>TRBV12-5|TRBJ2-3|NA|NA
TGTGCTAGTGGTTTGGCTTCCGGCCGGGACACCACAGATACGCAGTATTTT
CASGLASGRDTTDTQYF
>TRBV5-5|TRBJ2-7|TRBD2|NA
TGTGCCAGCAGCTTGGCTTGGGGGGGTTCCTACGAGCAGTACTTC
CASSLAWGGSYEQYF
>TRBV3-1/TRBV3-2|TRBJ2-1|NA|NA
TGTGCCAGCAGCCAAGCGGGGTTCGGGCAGTTCTTC
CASSQAGFGQFF
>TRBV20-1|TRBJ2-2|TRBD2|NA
TGCAGTGCTAGTGGAGCGGGAGGGCCAATCGGGGAGCTGTTTTTT
CSASGAGGPIGELFF
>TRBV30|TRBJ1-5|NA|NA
TGTGCCTGGAGAGGGGGTGAAGGTCAGCCCCAGCATTTT
CAWRGGEGQPQHF
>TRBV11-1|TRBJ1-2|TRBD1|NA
TGTGCCAGCAGCTCCAGGACAGGGGGCAACTATGGCTACACCTTC
CASSSRTGGNYGYTF
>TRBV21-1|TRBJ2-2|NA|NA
TGTGCCAGCAGCAAAGGGCTCTCGATGCCCTACCCGGGTGCCGCGAACACCGGGGAGCTGTTTTTT
CASSKGLSMPYPGAANTGELFF
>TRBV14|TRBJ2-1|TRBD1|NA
TGTGCCAGCAGCCATCCGGGACAGGGTTGGAATGAGCAGTTCTTC
CASSHPGQGWNEQFF
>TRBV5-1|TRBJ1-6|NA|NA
TGCGCCAGCAGCCAAGCAGGGTCCCGCTCCTATAATTCACCCCTCCACTTT
CASSQAGSRSYNSPLHF
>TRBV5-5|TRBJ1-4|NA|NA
TGTGCCAGCAGCAGGGAACGCAGGCAACTGTTTTTT
CASSRERRQLFF
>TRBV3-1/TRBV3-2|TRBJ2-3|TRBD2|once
TGTGCCAGCATGGCTAGCGGGGGGCGGGGTACGCAGTATTTT
CASMASGGRGTQYF
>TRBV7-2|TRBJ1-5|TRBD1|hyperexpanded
TGTGCCAGCAGCTTAGAGGGAACAGGGGATCAGCCCCAGCATTTT
CASSLEGTGDQPQHF
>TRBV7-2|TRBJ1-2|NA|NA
TGTGCCAGCAGTTTGGGGGTGCCCTATGGCTACACCTTC
CASSLGVPYGYTF
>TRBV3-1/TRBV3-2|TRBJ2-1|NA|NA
TGTGCCAGCAGCCAGAGCAGCTCCTACAATGAGCAGTTCTTC
CASSQSSSYNEQFF
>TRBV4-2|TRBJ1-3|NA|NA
TGTGCCAGCAGCCAAGAGCGACCGGGACAAAGGGGAAACACCATATATTTT
CASSQERPGQRGNTIYF
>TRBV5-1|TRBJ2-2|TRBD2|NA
TGCGCCAGCAGCTTGGTAACAGGACTAGCGGGATATACCGGGGAGCTGTTTTTT
CASSLVTGLAGYTGELFF
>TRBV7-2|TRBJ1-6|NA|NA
TGTGCCAGCAGCTTACGGGGTGGGGCAGGTGATTCACCCCTCCACTTT
CASSLRGGAGDSPLHF
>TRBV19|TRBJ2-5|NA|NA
TGTGCCAGTAGTGCCCAGGGGGGACAAGAGACCCAGTACTTC
CASSAQGGQETQYF
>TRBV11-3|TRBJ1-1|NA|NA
TGTGCCAGCAGCCTAGGGCTCCATGGACGGATGAACACTGAAGCTTTCTTT
CASSLGLHGRMNTEAFF
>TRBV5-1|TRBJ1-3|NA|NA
TGCGCCAGCAGCTTGGTGGGGACTTTCTCTGGAAACACCATATATTTT
CASSLVGTFSGNTIYF
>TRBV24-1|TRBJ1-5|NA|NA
TGTGCCACCGGAGCCCCGGGGTTGGACAATCAGCCCCAGCATTTT
CATGAPGLDNQPQHF
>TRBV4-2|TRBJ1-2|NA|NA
TGTGCCAGCAGCCAAGTTGAGCGGGGGAAAGGATATGGCTACACCTTC
CASSQVERGKGYGYTF
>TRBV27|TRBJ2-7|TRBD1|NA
TGTGCCAGCAGTTTTAATCCAGGGGGCAACGAGCAGTACTTC
CASSFNPGGNEQYF
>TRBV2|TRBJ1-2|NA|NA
TGTGCCAGCAGTGAACGTGAAGGGGGCTATGGCTACACCTTC
CASSEREGGYGYTF
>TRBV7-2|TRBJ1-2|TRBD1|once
TGTGCCAGCAGCGCTTCCCGGGACAGCTATGGCTACACCTTC
CASSASRDSYGYTF
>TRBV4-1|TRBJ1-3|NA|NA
TGCGCCAGCAGCCAAGTACCGGGAGCTAGGGGAAACACCATATATTTT
CASSQVPGARGNTIYF
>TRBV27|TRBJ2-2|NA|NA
TGTGCCAGCAGTTTATCAGGGACAACGAACACCGGGGAGCTGTTTTTT
CASSLSGTTNTGELFF
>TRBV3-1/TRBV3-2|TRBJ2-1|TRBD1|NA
TGTGCCAGCAGCCTCGACAGGGGTTGGTTCTTC
CASSLDRGWFF
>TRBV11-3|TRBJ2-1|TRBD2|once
TGTGCCAGCAGCTTTGTAGGGACTACCTACAATGAGCAGTTCTTC
CASSFVGTTYNEQFF
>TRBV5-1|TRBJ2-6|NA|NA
TGCGCCAGCAGCCCTACATCTGGGGCCAACGTCCTGACTTTC
CASSPTSGANVLTF
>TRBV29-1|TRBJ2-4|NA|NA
TGCAGCGTTGAACAAACCGGGAACATTCAGTACTTC
CSVEQTGNIQYF
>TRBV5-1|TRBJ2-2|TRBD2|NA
TGCGCCAGCAGCTTGTTAGCGGGAGGAGTTACCGGGGAGCTGTTTTTT
CASSLLAGGVTGELFF
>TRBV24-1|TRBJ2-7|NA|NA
TGTGCCACCTCCTCTCTGGTCTACGAGCAGTACTTC
CATSSLVYEQYF
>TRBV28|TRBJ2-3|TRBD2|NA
TGTGCCAGCACCCCTTTATCACTAGCGGGGGGTCACACAGATACGCAGTATTTT
CASTPLSLAGGHTDTQYF
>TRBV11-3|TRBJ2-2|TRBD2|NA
TGTGCCAGCAGCTTAGTCCTAGCGGGAGGATACACCGGGGAGCTGTTTTTT
CASSLVLAGGYTGELFF
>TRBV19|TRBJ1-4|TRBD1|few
TGTGCCAGTAGTATAGATCCTTGGGACAGGGAGACGGCACAAGCTAATGAAAAACTGTTTTTT
CASSIDPWDRETAQANEKLFF
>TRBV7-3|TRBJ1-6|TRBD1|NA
TGTGCCAGCAGGGAGACAGGGAGGGGATCACCCCTCCACTTT
CASRETGRGSPLHF
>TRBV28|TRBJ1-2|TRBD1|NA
TGTGCCAGCAGTTTATCCCAGACAGGGAGAAAAGGGTATGGCTACACCTTC
CASSLSQTGRKGYGYTF
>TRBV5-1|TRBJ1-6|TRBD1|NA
TGCGCCAGCAGCCCAGGACAGGGGAGCTCCTATAATTCACCCCTCCACTTT
CASSPGQGSSYNSPLHF
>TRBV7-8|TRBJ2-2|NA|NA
TGTGCCAGCAGCTCTGTAGGGACAACCGCGAACACCGGGGAGCTGTTTTTT
CASSSVGTTANTGELFF
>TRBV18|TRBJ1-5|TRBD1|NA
TGTGCCAGCCGGACAGGGGGAGTCAATCAGCCCCAGCATTTT
CASRTGGVNQPQHF
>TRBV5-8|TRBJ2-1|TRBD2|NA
TGTGCCAGCAGCCACGGGACTAGTGGAACCAATGAGCAGTTCTTC
CASSHGTSGTNEQFF
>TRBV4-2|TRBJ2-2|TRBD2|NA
TGTGCCAGCAGCGAGGCGGGAGCAATCGGGGAGCTGTTTTTT
CASSEAGAIGELFF
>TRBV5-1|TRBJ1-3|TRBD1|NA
TGCGCCAGCAGCTTGCTACCCGGGACAGTTGGCTCTGGAAACACCATATATTTT
CASSLLPGTVGSGNTIYF
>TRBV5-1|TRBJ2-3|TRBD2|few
TGCGCCAGCAGCCCACGGACTAGCGGGAGTGGTGCAGATACGCAGTATTTT
CASSPRTSGSGADTQYF
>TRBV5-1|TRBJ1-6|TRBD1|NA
TGCGCCAGCTCCCCGCAGGGGGCCTATAATTCACCCCTCCACTTT
CASSPQGAYNSPLHF
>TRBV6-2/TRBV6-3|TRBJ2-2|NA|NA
TGTGCCAGCAGCCGCAAAAGCACCGGGGAGCTGTTTTTT
CASSRKSTGELFF
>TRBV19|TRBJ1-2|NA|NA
TGTGCCAGTACCCGGGTCGCTACGGGACCGAACTATGGCTACACCTTC
CASTRVATGPNYGYTF
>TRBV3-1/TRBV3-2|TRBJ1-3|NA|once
TGTGCCAGCAGCCCCATTGGTGGGGGTCTGCGAGGAAACACCATATATTTT
CASSPIGGGLRGNTIYF
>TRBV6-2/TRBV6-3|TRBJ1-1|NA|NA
TGTGCCAGCAGTAGGGACGGCTATGAAGCTTTCTTT
CASSRDGYEAFF
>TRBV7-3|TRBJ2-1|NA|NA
TGTGCCAGCAGCTTGGAGGGGACCCCAAGGGGAAATGAGCAGTTCTTC
CASSLEGTPRGNEQFF
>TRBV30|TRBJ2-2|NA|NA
TGTGCCTCGCAAGCCGGGGAGCTGTTTTTT
CASQAGELFF